These 8 T cell receptor beta chains share one sample of origin, sequenced in a study of blood T cell repertoires in COVID-19. Clones were read by immunoSEQ multiplex PCR, and TCRdb kept only the in-frame ones, dropping some. The sample lists approximately 120,000 clones; 75% to 90% were seen once. Sequenced: peripheral blood. These receptors were collected from a human donor in a cohort sampled during active COVID-19.

J is TRBJ2-5 and V is TRBV6-5; tentatively, D is TRBD1 (5 bases). Germline CDR1 and CDR2: MNHEY and SVGAGI. This CDR3 has 14 amino acids. Trimming took 6 bases from V and 1 from J, leaving 12 bases between them. For the CDR3, the DNA is TGTGCCAGCAGACCCCAGGGTACCCAAGAGACCCAGTACTTC. Protein: CASRPQGTQETQYF.

The chain couples TRBV5-4 to TRBJ2-3, with 11 bases that match TRBD2. Per the germline V gene, CDR1 is SGHNT and CDR2 is YYREEE (reference sequence). Trimming at V came to 0 bases and at J to 5 bases, leaving 2 bases not matched to a gene. This CDR3 has 15 residues. CDR3 residues: CASSLGLAGQDTQYF. DNA of the CDR3: TGTGCCAGCAGCTTGGGACTAGCGGGGCAAGATACGCAGTATTTT.

The V call is TRBV4-1, the J call TRBJ2-2; D unresolved. V was pared by 0 bases and J by 4 bases, with 12 bases between. Germline CDR1 MGHRA, CDR2 YSYEKL. The CDR3 extends over 16 amino acids. The CDR3 here is CASSQDLAVFTGELFF. The CDR3 coding sequence is TGCGCCAGCAGCCAAGATCTCGCGGTATTCACCGGGGAGCTGTTTTTT.

This chain links TRBV7-2 with TRBJ2-5, with 7 positions matching TRBD1. CDR3 size: 14 residues. Germline CDR1 SGHTA, CDR2 FQGNSA. J was trimmed by 4 bases and V by 1 base; bases with no gene match: 3. CDR3 in DNA: TGTGCCAGCAGCTTAGACAACAGGGGAGAGACCCAGTACTTC. Protein: CASSLDNRGETQYF.

The gene calls are TRBV7-2 and TRBJ2-3, with no clear D. The CDR3 runs 14 residues. The germline V gene has CDR1 SGHTA and CDR2 FQGNSA. V was clipped by 4 bases and J by 3 bases, with 11 bases between them. The CDR3 DNA sequence: TGTGCCAGCAGCTCAACGCAGTTTACAGATACGCAGTATTTT. It is translated as CASSSTQFTDTQYF.

The CDR3 loop is CASSSGQYTEAFF. The CDR3 coding sequence is TGTGCCAGCAGCTCGGGACAGTACACTGAAGCTTTCTTT. The chain combines TRBV7-9 with TRBJ1-1, with 7 positions matching TRBD1. V dropped 4 bases and J dropped 3; count of bases not matched to a gene: 2. Germline V CDR1 and CDR2: SEHNR, FQNEAQ (reference sequence). The CDR3 is made up of 13 amino acids.

The chain joins TRBV7-3 to TRBJ2-7, with 12 bases aligning to TRBD2. Germline V gene lookup returns CDR1 SGHTA and CDR2 FQGTGA. The CDR3 totals 19 residues. The junction had 16 bases not matched to a gene; V was cut back by 5 bases and J by 2 bases. CDR3 protein: CASSPGLAGTYHAPYEQYF. In DNA form, the CDR3 reads TGTGCCAGCAGCCCCGGACTAGCGGGGACATATCATGCCCCCTACGAGCAGTACTTC.

V gene TRBV6-5 combines with J gene TRBJ1-1; D ambiguous. Germline V CDR1 and CDR2: MNHEY, SVGAGI. V lost 6 bases to trimming and J lost 0 bases, with 11 bases between them. The CDR3 covers 14 residues. CDR3 sequence: CASRVELMNTEAFF. The CDR3, as DNA: TGTGCCAGCAGGGTTGAGCTTATGAACACTGAAGCTTTCTTT.